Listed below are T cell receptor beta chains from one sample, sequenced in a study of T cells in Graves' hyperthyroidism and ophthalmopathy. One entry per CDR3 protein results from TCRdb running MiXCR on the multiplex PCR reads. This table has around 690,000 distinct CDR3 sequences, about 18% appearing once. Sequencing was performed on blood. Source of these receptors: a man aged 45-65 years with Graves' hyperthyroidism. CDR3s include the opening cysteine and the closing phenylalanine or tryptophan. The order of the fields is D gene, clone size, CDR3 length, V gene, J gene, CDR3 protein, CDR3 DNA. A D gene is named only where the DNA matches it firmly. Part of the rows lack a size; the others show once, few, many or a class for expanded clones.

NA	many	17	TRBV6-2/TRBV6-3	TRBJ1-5	CASSYSGRMTGNQPQHF	TGTGCCAGCAGTTACTCGGGCAGAATGACAGGCAATCAGCCCCAGCATTTT
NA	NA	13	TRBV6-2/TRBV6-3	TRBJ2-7	CASSRSNSYEQYF	TGTGCCAGCAGTCGATCTAACTCCTACGAGCAGTACTTC
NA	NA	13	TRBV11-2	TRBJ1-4	CASSLGTREKLFF	TGTGCCAGCAGCCTCGGGACACGAGAAAAACTGTTTTTT
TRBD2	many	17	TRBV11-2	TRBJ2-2	CASSLVASGTFTGELFF	TGTGCCAGCAGCTTAGTTGCTAGCGGGACCTTTACCGGGGAGCTGTTTTTT
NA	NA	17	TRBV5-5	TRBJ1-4	CASSLGRIRGEEEKLFF	TGTGCCAGCAGCTTGGGCCGTATCCGGGGGGAGGAGGAAAAACTGTTTTTT
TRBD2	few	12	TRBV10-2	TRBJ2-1	CASGTSLHEQFF	TGCGCCAGCGGGACTAGCCTCCATGAGCAGTTCTTC
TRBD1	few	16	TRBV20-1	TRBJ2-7	CSATNHRDSHLREQYF	TGCAGTGCTACCAACCACCGGGACAGCCATTTGCGGGAGCAGTACTTC
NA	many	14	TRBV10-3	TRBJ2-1	CALSRAGLLNEQFF	TGTGCCCTCTCTAGGGCGGGACTCCTCAATGAGCAGTTCTTC
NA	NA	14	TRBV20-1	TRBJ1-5	CSARNGGLNQPQHF	TGCAGTGCTAGAAACGGGGGTCTCAATCAGCCCCAGCATTTT
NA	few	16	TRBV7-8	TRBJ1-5	CASSPRRENSNQPQHF	TGTGCCAGCAGCCCCCGAAGAGAGAATAGCAATCAGCCCCAGCATTTT
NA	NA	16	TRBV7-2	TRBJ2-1	CASSLESWGEMGEQFF	TGTGCCAGCAGCTTAGAGTCGTGGGGAGAAATGGGTGAGCAGTTCTTC
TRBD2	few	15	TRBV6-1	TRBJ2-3	CASSQLAPSVDTQYF	TGTGCCAGCAGTCAACTAGCGCCTTCGGTAGATACGCAGTATTTT
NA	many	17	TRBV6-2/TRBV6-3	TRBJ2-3	CASSYPLDGTYTDTQYF	TGTGCCAGCAGTTACCCTTTGGACGGCACCTACACAGATACGCAGTATTTT
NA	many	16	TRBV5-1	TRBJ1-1	CASSSFSLAGALEAFF	TGCGCCAGCAGCTCATTTTCACTCGCAGGGGCACTTGAAGCTTTCTTT
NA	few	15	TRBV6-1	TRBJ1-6	CASRARPADNSPLHF	TGTGCCAGCCGTGCCCGTCCCGCGGATAATTCACCCCTCCACTTT
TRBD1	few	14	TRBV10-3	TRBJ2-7	CAISDAGTAYEQYF	TGTGCCATCAGTGATGCCGGGACAGCCTACGAGCAGTACTTC
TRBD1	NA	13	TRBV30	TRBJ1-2	CAWRQGEDYGYTF	TGTGCCTGGAGACAGGGGGAAGACTATGGCTACACCTTC
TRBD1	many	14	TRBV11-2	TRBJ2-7	CASSLTGTVNEQYF	TGTGCCAGCAGCTTGACCGGGACAGTTAACGAGCAGTACTTC
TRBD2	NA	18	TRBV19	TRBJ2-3	CASSIGPHAGGHTDTQYF	TGTGCCAGTAGTATTGGGCCCCATGCGGGAGGTCACACAGATACGCAGTATTTT
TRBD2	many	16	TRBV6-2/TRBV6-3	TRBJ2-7	CASSTRTSETPYEQYF	TGTGCCAGCAGCACAAGGACTAGCGAAACTCCCTACGAGCAGTACTTC
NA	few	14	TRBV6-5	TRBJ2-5	CASSYSSNRETQYF	TGTGCCAGCAGTTACTCGTCTAATCGAGAGACCCAGTACTTC
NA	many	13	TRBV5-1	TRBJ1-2	CASSLEPRDGYTF	TGCGCCAGCAGCTTGGAGCCCCGGGATGGCTACACCTTC
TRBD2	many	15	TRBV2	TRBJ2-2	CASRETSGSPGELFF	TGTGCCAGCAGAGAGACTAGCGGGAGCCCCGGGGAGCTGTTTTTT
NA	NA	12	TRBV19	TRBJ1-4	CASSNRAEVLFF	TGTGCCAGTAGCAACAGGGCAGAGGTGTTGTTTTTT
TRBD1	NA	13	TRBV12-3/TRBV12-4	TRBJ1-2	CASSFRTGAGYTF	TGTGCCAGCAGTTTCAGGACAGGGGCTGGCTACACCTTC
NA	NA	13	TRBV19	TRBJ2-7	CASSLTAWYEQYF	TGTGCCAGTAGTCTTACCGCTTGGTACGAGCAGTACTTC
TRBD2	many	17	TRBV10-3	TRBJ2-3	CAISESVAGRSTDTQYF	TGTGCCATCAGTGAGTCTGTAGCGGGCCGTAGCACAGATACGCAGTATTTT
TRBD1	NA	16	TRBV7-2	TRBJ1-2	CASSLAGGQTYYGHTF	TGTGCCAGCAGCTTAGCAGGGGGACAGACTTACTATGGCCACACCTTC
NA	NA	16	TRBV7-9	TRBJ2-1	CASSLWGGPRGNEQFF	TGTGCCAGCAGCCTCTGGGGCGGGCCAAGGGGGAATGAGCAGTTCTTC
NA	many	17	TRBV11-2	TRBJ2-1	CASSLVVQGSSYNEQFF	TGTGCCAGCAGCTTAGTAGTACAGGGAAGCTCCTACAATGAGCAGTTCTTC
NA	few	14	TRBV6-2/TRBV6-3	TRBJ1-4	CASSSREANEKLFF	TGTGCCAGCAGTTCAAGGGAGGCTAATGAAAAACTGTTTTTT
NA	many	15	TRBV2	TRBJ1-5	CASSEAIHSNQPQHF	TGTGCCAGCAGTGAAGCCATTCATAGCAATCAGCCCCAGCATTTT
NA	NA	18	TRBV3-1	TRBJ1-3	CASSQEGGGRHSGNTIYF	TGTGCCAGCAGCCAAGAAGGGGGAGGCCGTCACTCTGGAAACACCATATATTTT
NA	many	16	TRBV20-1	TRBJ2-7	CSARDRGAVRTYEQYF	TGCAGTGCTAGAGATAGAGGAGCGGTACGGACCTACGAGCAGTACTTC
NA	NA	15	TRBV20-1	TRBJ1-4	CSALEGGVGIEKLFF	TGCAGTGCTCTGGAGGGGGGAGTTGGTATTGAAAAACTGTTTTTT
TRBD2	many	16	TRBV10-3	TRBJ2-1	CAISERLAGLYNEQFF	TGTGCCATCAGCGAGAGGCTAGCGGGTCTCTACAATGAGCAGTTCTTC
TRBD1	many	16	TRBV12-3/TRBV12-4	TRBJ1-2	CASSSQRTGGAYGYTF	TGTGCCAGCAGTTCTCAAAGGACAGGGGGGGCCTATGGCTACACCTTC
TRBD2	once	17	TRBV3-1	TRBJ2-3	CASSQRLLAGGTDTQYF	TGTGCCAGCAGCCAACGGTTACTAGCGGGAGGCACAGATACGCAGTATTTT
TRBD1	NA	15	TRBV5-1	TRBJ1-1	CASSLQGAWRTEAFF	TGCGCCAGCAGCTTGCAGGGGGCTTGGAGGACTGAAGCTTTCTTT
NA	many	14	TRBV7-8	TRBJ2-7	CASSPRAGSYEQYF	TGTGCCAGCAGCCCTCGGGCGGGCTCCTACGAGCAGTACTTC
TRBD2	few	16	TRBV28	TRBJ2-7	CASSNSGTSGDYEQYF	TGTGCCAGCAGTAACAGTGGGACTAGCGGAGACTACGAGCAGTACTTC
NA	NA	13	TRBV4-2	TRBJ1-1	CASSQDGRAEAFF	TGTGCCAGCAGCCAAGATGGGAGAGCCGAAGCTTTCTTT